This T cell receptor beta chain was found in a study of vaccination effects on CD4 cells after COVID-19. Remarks on this clone: The antigen remains unidentified.

The J segment lost 0 bases and the V segment lost 5 bases, leaving 4 bases of the junction unmatched. CDR3 length equals 15 residues. Germline V lookup: CDR1 LNHDA, CDR2 SQIVND (reference sequence). ViraFEST assay sequencing came after antigen-specific CD4+ T cells were expanded with viral peptide pools. With about ten days of culture completed, CD4+ T cells were isolated. Nucleocapsid antibodies were negative in the vaccine recipients, who had never had SARS-CoV-2 infection. Profiling relied on immunoSEQ multiplex PCR, and the TCRdb table lists in-frame clones only, not all of them. The sample contains 70,000 or so clones, roughly 74% of which appear only once.

This receptor was taken from a human donor who received a COVID-19 vaccine. The rearrangement links TRBV19 to TRBJ2-3, with 8 bases matching TRBD1. The sample consisted of CD4+ T cells from PBMCs cultured with HCoV-NL63 spike peptides, taken before COVID-19 vaccination. Here the CDR3 reads CASSPRTGSTDTQYF. The CDR3 coding sequence is TGTGCCAGTAGTCCCCGGACAGGGAGCACAGATACGCAGTATTTT.